Following are 19 T cell receptor beta chains from one sample sequenced in a study of radiation and T cells in renal cell carcinoma. The table came from immunoSEQ multiplex PCR; TCRdb's copy has only in-frame clones and leaves some out. Among some 120,000 clones listed, roughly 80% were seen once. Specified time point: baseline pretreatment blood. Described treatment: 15 Gy SBRT to primary tumor, nephrectomy 4 weeks later. The sequenced sample was blood, obtained from a patient whose treatment included radiotherapy and nephrectomy. These receptors came from a woman aged 55-70 years with renal cell carcinoma.

This chain joins TRBV7-3 and TRBJ2-1; TRBD2 agrees at 7 bases. This CDR3 region has 14 residues. Per the germline V gene, CDR1 is SGHTA and CDR2 is FQGTGA. The V segment lost 4 bases and the J segment 10 bases; nucleotides outside the gene matches: 10. CDR3 coding DNA: TGTGCCAGCAGCTCTAGCGGTTCTGGTTGGGAGCAGTTCTTC. The encoded protein is CASSSSGSGWEQFF. Together with reference TRBV7-3 and TRBJ2-1, the CDR3 gives the full variable domain: GAGVSQTPSNKVTEKGKYVELRCDPISGHTALYWYRQSLGQGPEFLIYFQGTGAADDSGLPNDRFFAVRPEGSVSTLKIQRTERGDSAVYLCASSSSGSGWEQFFGPGTRLTVL.

The rearrangement links TRBV7-9 to TRBJ1-2; the match to TRBD1 covers 9 bases. Germline V gene sequence: CDR1 SEHNR, CDR2 FQNEAQ (reference sequence). The CDR3 runs 14 residues. V lost 4 bases, J lost 7 bases, and 7 bases stayed unmatched. For the CDR3, the DNA is TGTGCCAGCAGCTCAGTACAGGGGGCTCGTGGCTACACCTTC. Its protein is CASSSVQGARGYTF.

The chain employs TRBV6-1 and TRBJ1-3; D possibly corresponds to TRBD1 (6 bases). V lost 6 bases, J lost 6 bases, and 15 bases lay in between. The CDR3 spans 14 residues. The germline V gene has CDR1 MNHNS and CDR2 SASEGT. The CDR3 reads CASRNRAEPNTIYF. As DNA, the CDR3 is TGTGCCAGCAGAAACAGGGCAGAGCCAAACACCATATATTTT.

For the CDR3, the DNA is TGCAGCGTTCGGAGCGGAGATCGGCCAGATACGCAGTATTTT. It is translated as CSVRSGDRPDTQYF. The rearrangement uses TRBV29-1 and TRBJ2-3; possible D gene TRBD2, 5 bases. The length of the CDR3 is 14 residues. Germline CDR1 reads SQVTM; CDR2 reads ANQGSEA. Between the trimmed V and J ends, which lost 5 bases and 4 bases, there was a span of 16 bases.

The chain employs TRBV2 and TRBJ2-7; D remains ambiguous. The CDR3 is made up of 14 amino acids. The germline V gene encodes CDR1 SNHLY and CDR2 FYNNEI. Deletions cut 2 bases from V and 3 bases from J, with 11 bases between. CDR3 sequence reads: CASSEYGTRYEQYF. DNA for the CDR3: TGTGCCAGCAGTGAATATGGCACCCGCTACGAGCAGTACTTC.

This chain connects TRBV7-2 to TRBJ2-5, with 8 bases fitting TRBD1. The length of the CDR3 is 14 residues. J was trimmed by 5 bases and V by 4 bases; bases with no gene match: 6. CDR1 SGHTA and CDR2 FQGNSA come from the germline V gene. The CDR3 region has the DNA TGTGCCAGCAGCTCCTCAGGGGGCTGGGAGACCCAGTACTTC. Its protein is CASSSSGGWETQYF.

The gene calls are TRBV7-8 and TRBJ2-5, with 13 bases identical to TRBD2. The germline V gene encodes CDR1 SGHVS and CDR2 FQNEAQ. V lost 5 bases and J lost 4; bases outside the gene matches: 13. CDR3 length: 18 residues. DNA for the CDR3: TGTGCCAGCAGCCAATGGGGAGGACTAGCGGGAGAGAGAGAGACCCAGTACTTC. It codes for CASSQWGGLAGERETQYF.

The chain has TRBV7-9 and TRBJ1-1; a weak D match, TRBD1 (6 bases). Germline values: CDR1 SEHNR, CDR2 FQNEAQ (reference sequence). Deletions cut 3 bases from V and 0 bases from J, with 8 bases between. The CDR3 runs 14 residues. The CDR3: CASSFGDMNTEAFF. The CDR3 DNA follows: TGTGCCAGCAGCTTTGGGGACATGAACACTGAAGCTTTCTTT.

The rearrangement links TRBV5-1 to TRBJ2-3; D not certain. The CDR3 is 12 amino acids. Germline CDR1 and CDR2: SGHRS and YFSETQ. The V end was cut by 4 bases, the J end by 2 bases, with 5 bases between. CDR3 protein: CASSPDTDTQYF. In nucleotides, the CDR3 is TGCGCCAGCAGCCCCGACACAGATACGCAGTATTTT. Full variable domain (missing parts from reference TRBV5-1 and TRBJ2-3): KAGVTQTPRYLIKTRGQQVTLSCSPISGHRSVSWYQQTPGQGLQFLFEYFSETQRNKGNFPGRFSGRQFSNSRSEMNVSTLELGDSALYLCASSPDTDTQYFGPGTRLTVL.

The V gene is TRBV5-4, the J gene TRBJ2-3; unclear D gene. Germline V gives CDR1 SGHNT, CDR2 YYREEE (reference sequence). Between the trimmed V and J ends, which lost 4 bases and 6 bases, there was a span of 15 bases. The CDR3 has 14 amino acids. Written as DNA, the CDR3 is TGTGCCAGCAGCCCATGGGCTGGTCCCGATACGCAGTATTTT. Its translation: CASSPWAGPDTQYF.

The V gene is TRBV2, the J gene TRBJ1-5; 7 bases map to TRBD1. V lost 7 bases, J lost 4 bases, and 4 bases stayed unmatched. Germline assignment: CDR1 SNHLY and CDR2 FYNNEI. The CDR3 runs to 13 residues. This chain's CDR3 is CASKARGNQPQHF. DNA for the CDR3: TGTGCCAGCAAGGCCAGGGGGAATCAGCCCCAGCATTTT.

V and J are TRBV7-2 and TRBJ2-2; TRBD2 matches at 12 bases. The CDR3 covers 16 residues. Trimming took 5 bases from V and 5 from J; bases not matched to a gene: 6. Germline assignment: CDR1 SGHTA and CDR2 FQGNSA. CDR3 DNA sequence: TGTGCCAGCAGCCCGGGACTAGCGGGTTTGACCGGGGAGCTGTTTTTT. Translation: CASSPGLAGLTGELFF.

This clone has a handful of counts. The J gene is TRBJ1-2, the V gene TRBV5-6; D ambiguous. Deletions cut 1 base from V and 7 bases from J, with 8 bases between. The length of the CDR3 is 12 residues. The V gene's germline CDR1 is SGHDT and CDR2 YYEEEE. CDR3 sequence (DNA): TGTGCCAGCAGCTTGATGGGTACTGGCTACACCTTC. Amino acid sequence: CASSLMGTGYTF.

The CDR3 nucleotides are TGTGCCAGCTCACCTCCAGGGCGCCTGAACACTGAAGCTTTCTTT. This gives the protein CASSPPGRLNTEAFF. This rearrangement joins TRBV18 to TRBJ1-1; the D gene is possibly TRBD1 (5 bases). There are 15 residues in the CDR3. The germline V gene encodes CDR1 KGHSH and CDR2 LQKENI. The V end was cut by 3 bases, the J end by 0 bases, with 11 bases between.

This sequence joins TRBV5-1 and TRBJ2-5; 8 nucleotides align to TRBD1. The CDR3 runs 13 residues. CDR1 SGHRS and CDR2 YFSETQ come from the germline V gene. The V and J ends lost 4 bases and 5 bases, in that order; junction bases with no gene match: 4. The CDR3 DNA sequence: TGCGCCAGCAGCCTTCAGGGGGCGGAGACCCAGTACTTC. Translating gives CASSLQGAETQYF.

The genes are TRBV7-2 and TRBJ1-1; TRBD1 aligns across 7 bases. Germline CDR1 reads SGHTA; CDR2 reads FQGNSA. V was pared by 1 base and J by 5 bases, with 4 bases of the junction left unmatched. The CDR3 has 14 amino acids. DNA for the CDR3: TGTGCCAGCAGCTTAGTCAGGGGGGCAACTGAAGCTTTCTTT. Amino acids: CASSLVRGATEAFF.

This clone was detected only a few times. The rearrangement uses TRBV2 and TRBJ1-1, with 8 bases lining up with TRBD1. V lost 5 bases and J lost 10; bases outside the gene matches: 6. Germline lookup yields CDR1 SNHLY and CDR2 FYNNEI. This CDR3 is 12 amino acids long. The CDR3 DNA follows: TGTGCCAGCAGTTTGGACAGGGCGGGAGCTTTCTTT. Encoded protein: CASSLDRAGAFF.

The chain uses TRBV19 and TRBJ1-5, with D uncertain. CDR1 is LNHDA and CDR2 is SQIVND in the germline V gene (reference sequence). This CDR3 has 16 residues. The V end was cut by 4 bases, the J end by 8 bases, with 21 bases between. CDR3 protein: CASSTGRGVPGEPQHF. CDR3 nucleotide sequence: TGTGCCAGTAGTACGGGGAGAGGAGTTCCCGGGGAGCCCCAGCATTTT.

The chain uses TRBV6-5 and TRBJ1-6; 9 nucleotides align to TRBD1. J was trimmed by 7 bases and V by 9 bases; bases with no gene match: 7. CDR3 length equals 14 residues. CDR1 is MNHEY and CDR2 is SVGAGI in the germline V gene. The CDR3 is CASGRGQGNSPLHF. CDR3 sequence (DNA): TGTGCCAGTGGGCGAGGACAGGGGAATTCACCCCTCCACTTT.